This passage covers 32 T cell receptor beta chains from one sample sequenced in a study of memory CD4+ T cells and cytomegalovirus serostatus. Sequencing used immunoSEQ multiplex PCR; TCRdb keeps in-frame clones, though not all of them. This table has 48,000 or so clones, over 75% appearing once. Single viable CD3+CD4+CD8-CD45RO+ cells were sorted as the memory CD4+ T cells. Source material: memory CD4+ T cells from blood. These receptors were collected from an adult in good health and CMV-seronegative.

The table lists this clone with a count of one. The chain has TRBV7-9 and TRBJ1-2, with D maybe TRBD1 (6 bases). V was shortened by 3 bases and J by 3 bases, with 11 bases between the two germline ends. CDR1 is SEHNR and CDR2 is FQNEAQ in the germline V gene (reference sequence). The CDR3 loop spans 14 amino acids. For the CDR3, the DNA is TGTGCCAGCAGCTTCGGAGGGGGTCACTATGGCTACACCTTC. Translation: CASSFGGGHYGYTF.

This clone has just a few counts. The chain uses TRBV7-9 and TRBJ2-7; 8 bases are a match to TRBD1. Per germline, CDR1 SEHNR and CDR2 FQNEAQ (reference sequence). Unmatched junction bases numbered 14, after V lost 5 bases and J lost 2 bases. The CDR3 extends over 17 amino acids. The CDR3: CASSEQGGRGLTYEQYF. CDR3 bases: TGTGCCAGCAGCGAGCAAGGAGGCAGGGGGCTCACCTACGAGCAGTACTTC.

The chain employs TRBV28 and TRBJ2-7; the match to TRBD2 covers 14 bases. The CDR3 sequence is 16 residues long. Looked up from germline, CDR1 is MDHEN and CDR2 is SYDVKM. The J segment lost 5 bases and the V segment lost 6 bases, leaving 9 bases of the junction unmatched. The CDR3 DNA sequence: TGTGCCAGCAGAGTTGGACTAGCGGGAGGCCCCGACGAGCAGTACTTC. This encodes CASRVGLAGGPDEQYF.

This clone was detected only once. This chain joins TRBV11-3 and TRBJ2-1; 8 bases line up with TRBD1. Germline CDR1 and CDR2: SGHNT and YENEEA. The CDR3 has 17 amino acids. J was trimmed by 1 base and V by 5 bases; bases with no gene match: 10. The CDR3 DNA reads as TGTGCCAGCAGCCGGGGGACAGGAAGAGGGTCCTACAATGAGCAGTTCTTC. It translates to CASSRGTGRGSYNEQFF.

The chain's CDR3 is CASSGRDRGLNIQYF. CDR3 in DNA: TGTGCCAGCAGTGGCCGGGACAGGGGGCTCAACATTCAGTACTTC. The chain employs TRBV25-1 and TRBJ2-4; 12 nucleotides line up with TRBD1. After removal of 4 bases from V and 7 bases from J, the junction contained 5 bases not matched to a gene. The V gene's germline CDR1 is MGHDK and CDR2 SYGVNS. The CDR3 contains 15 residues.

The chain uses TRBV28 and TRBJ2-6; possible D gene TRBD1, 5 bases. Per the germline V gene, CDR1 is MDHEN and CDR2 is SYDVKM. The V gene lost 5 bases and the J gene lost 2 bases, with 10 bases spanning the gap. The CDR3 has 15 amino acids. In nucleotides, the CDR3 is TGTGCCAGCAGTCTCAGGGTTGCTGGGGCCAACGTCCTGACTTTC. Amino acids: CASSLRVAGANVLTF.

This chain connects TRBV2 to TRBJ2-7, with 7 bases that match TRBD1. Germline V gene data show CDR1 as SNHLY and CDR2 as FYNNEI. V was pared by 6 bases and J by 4 bases, with 3 bases of the junction left unmatched. The CDR3 sequence is 12 residues long. CDR3 residues: CASSSQGYEQYF. As DNA, the CDR3 is TGTGCCAGCAGCTCACAGGGGTACGAGCAGTACTTC.

The V gene is TRBV12-5, the J gene TRBJ2-7, with D unresolved. V lost 2 bases to trimming and J lost 2 bases, with 10 bases between them. The CDR3 covers 14 residues. Germline V gene lookup returns CDR1 LGHNT and CDR2 FRNRAP. The CDR3 DNA follows: TGTGCTAGTGGTTTGTCCCTACCCCCCTACGAGCAGTACTTC. Amino acid sequence: CASGLSLPPYEQYF.

The V and J genes are TRBV6-5 and TRBJ2-7; D perhaps matches TRBD1 (6 bases). CDR3 length: 14 amino acids. V gave up 5 bases and J gave up 6 bases, with 17 bases separating them. The V gene's germline CDR1 is MNHEY and CDR2 SVGAGI. The CDR3 nucleotides are TGTGCCAGCAGTCTCGTGGGGGCTCGGGCCGAGCAGTACTTC. It encodes CASSLVGARAEQYF.

The chain employs TRBV5-4 and TRBJ2-5; 10 nucleotides align to TRBD1. The CDR3 covers 15 residues. V lost 4 bases, J lost 5 bases, and 8 bases stayed unmatched. Looked up from germline, CDR1 is SGHNT and CDR2 is YYREEE (reference sequence). Here the CDR3 DNA reads TGTGCCAGCAGCCCGGAGGGACAGGGGAGTGAGACCCAGTACTTC. This encodes CASSPEGQGSETQYF.

This clone was counted between two and nine times. The chain is built from TRBV2 and TRBJ2-7; D is uncertain. Germline CDR1 reads SNHLY; CDR2 reads FYNNEI. Trimming left V 5 bases short and J 0 bases short, with 2 bases between. This CDR3 spans 11 amino acids. CDR3 DNA: TGTGCCAGCAGTTACTCCTACGAGCAGTACTTC. Amino acid sequence: CASSYSYEQYF.

This clone was recorded once. The rearrangement uses TRBV7-2 and TRBJ2-3; D call uncertain. V gave up 1 base and J gave up 4 bases, with 6 bases separating them. This CDR3 has 13 amino acids. Germline V gene lookup returns CDR1 SGHTA and CDR2 FQGNSA. The CDR3 loop is CASSLVLADTQYF. CDR3 in DNA: TGTGCCAGCAGCTTAGTTCTAGCAGATACGCAGTATTTT. Full variable domain (missing parts from reference TRBV7-2 and TRBJ2-3): GAGVSQSPSNKVTEKGKDVELRCDPISGHTALYWYRQSLGQGLEFLIYFQGNSAPDKSGLPSDRFSAERTGGSVSTLTIQRTQQEDSAVYLCASSLVLADTQYFGPGTRLTVL.

The V gene is TRBV7-9, the J gene TRBJ2-1; D remains ambiguous. There are 14 residues in the CDR3. Germline CDR1 is SEHNR and CDR2 is FQNEAQ (reference sequence). Trimming pared 8 bases from V and 2 bases from J, leaving 13 bases between. This CDR3 is CASAVGQPYNEQFF. The CDR3 DNA reads TGTGCCAGCGCAGTTGGGCAGCCCTACAATGAGCAGTTCTTC.

This clone was detected only a few times. The J gene is TRBJ2-3, the V gene TRBV19, with D perhaps matching TRBD1 (6 bases). V lost 5 bases, J lost 5 bases, and 17 bases lay in between. This CDR3 has 15 amino acids. Looked up from germline, CDR1 is LNHDA and CDR2 is SQIVND (reference sequence). This CDR3 reads CASSVPGGRGDTQYF. CDR3 bases: TGTGCCAGTAGTGTCCCCGGTGGCAGGGGAGATACGCAGTATTTT.

The V and J genes are TRBV5-1 and TRBJ2-3, with no clear D. The CDR3 runs 13 residues. The germline V gene has CDR1 SGHRS and CDR2 YFSETQ. V dropped 0 bases and J dropped 1 base, with 3 bases sitting between them. The CDR3 DNA is TGCGCCAGCAGCTTGGGTGGCACAGATACGCAGTATTTT. Residues: CASSLGGTDTQYF.

The chain joins TRBV2 to TRBJ1-3; no clear D. Germline V gene sequence: CDR1 SNHLY, CDR2 FYNNEI. Trimming removed 7 bases from V and 1 base from J, with 20 bases in between. The CDR3 is made up of 17 amino acids. The CDR3 DNA is TGTGCCAGCACCGCCGTGGTCCCGGGGAAGTCTGGAAACACCATATATTTT. It codes for CASTAVVPGKSGNTIYF.

V is TRBV28 and J is TRBJ2-3; the match to TRBD1 covers 10 bases. This CDR3 has 15 residues. The germline CDR1 and CDR2 sequences are MDHEN and SYDVKM. V was clipped by 5 bases and J by 5 bases; unmatched bases: 7. CDR3 bases: TGTGCCAGCAGTAGACGGGACAGGGGTTTAGATACGCAGTATTTT. Translating gives CASSRRDRGLDTQYF.

A single count supports this clone. This rearrangement joins TRBV27 to TRBJ2-2, with a weak D call TRBD1 (6 bases). The CDR3 loop spans 14 amino acids. The V gene lost 9 bases and the J gene lost 5 bases, with 16 bases spanning the gap. The V gene's germline CDR1 is MNHEY and CDR2 SMNVEV (reference sequence). The CDR3: CASTSGTLTGELFF. The DNA of the CDR3 is TGTGCCAGTACGTCCGGGACACTAACCGGGGAGCTGTTTTTT.

This chain uses TRBV18 with TRBJ1-1; D is possibly TRBD1 (6 bases). Germline loops: CDR1 KGHSH, CDR2 LQKENI. Between the trimmed V and J ends, which lost 3 bases and 1 base, there was a span of 9 bases. CDR3 length equals 14 residues. CDR3 region: CASSPGHRNTEAFF. CDR3 sequence (DNA): TGTGCCAGCTCACCGGGACACCGGAACACTGAAGCTTTCTTT.

V gene TRBV7-2 combines with J gene TRBJ2-3, with 14 bases matching TRBD2. The germline CDR1 and CDR2 sequences are SGHTA and FQGNSA. V shed 3 bases, J shed 6 bases, and the junction held 5 bases outside the gene matches. The CDR3 totals 16 residues. The chain's CDR3 is CASSLRLAGGPDTQYF. For the CDR3, the DNA is TGTGCCAGCAGCTTGAGACTAGCGGGGGGGCCTGATACGCAGTATTTT.

The chain combines TRBV6-1 with TRBJ1-4, with 9 positions matching TRBD1. Unmatched junction bases numbered 8, after V lost 4 bases and J lost 8 bases. This CDR3 contains 15 residues. CDR1 is MNHNS, CDR2 SASEGT, per germline. In nucleotides, the CDR3 is TGTGCCAGCAGTGGGCAGGGGACAGGGTACGAAAAACTGTTTTTT. Translated, it gives CASSGQGTGYEKLFF.

The V gene is TRBV11-2, the J gene TRBJ2-3; perhaps TRBD2 as D (5 bases). Trimming took 1 base from V and 0 from J, leaving 8 bases between them. Germline V lookup: CDR1 SGHAT, CDR2 FQNNGV. This CDR3 region has 15 residues. The CDR3: CASSLAGSSTDTQYF. The CDR3 region has the DNA TGTGCCAGCAGCTTAGCGGGGTCTAGCACAGATACGCAGTATTTT.

The V and J genes are TRBV6-6 and TRBJ1-5; D not certain. CDR1 and CDR2 from the germline V gene are MNHNY and SVGAGI (reference sequence). V was shortened by 5 bases and J by 11 bases, with 10 bases between the two germline ends. This CDR3 region has 11 residues. The CDR3 coding sequence is TGTGCCAGCAGTCTGGGCGGGACCCAGCATTTT. Encoded protein: CASSLGGTQHF.

The chain is built from TRBV18 and TRBJ1-5; D ambiguous. From germline, CDR1 is KGHSH and CDR2 LQKENI. This CDR3 region has 15 residues. Trimming shortened V by 2 bases and J by 2 bases, and 10 bases separated the two germline ends. The CDR3 DNA reads TGTGCCAGCTCACCAGTCGAGGGCGGCAATCAGCCCCAGCATTTT. This translates into CASSPVEGGNQPQHF.

The chain uses TRBV28 and TRBJ1-2; D is unresolved. Per germline, CDR1 MDHEN and CDR2 SYDVKM. The CDR3 sequence is 16 residues long. With 3 bases removed from V and 1 base from J, the gap between germline ends came to 15 bases. The CDR3 DNA is TGTGCCAGCAGTTTTGGAGGGAGCGGGGTTAACTATGGCTACACCTTC. This translates into CASSFGGSGVNYGYTF.

CDR3 sequence: CASSKEDGEETQYF. The CDR3 DNA follows: TGTGCCAGCAGCAAAGAGGACGGGGAAGAGACCCAGTACTTC. The chain employs TRBV21-1 and TRBJ2-5; no check of the table's D call, TRBD2, against the DNA was made. TRBV21-1 is a pseudogene. The CDR3 spans 14 residues.

The chain employs TRBV27 and TRBJ2-5; TRBD2 matches at 10 bases. The CDR3 contains 14 residues. CDR1 is MNHEY, CDR2 SMNVEV, per germline (reference sequence). V gave up 6 bases and J gave up 6 bases; unmatched junction bases: 7. The CDR3 protein is CASRGAGGPKTQYF. As DNA, the CDR3 is TGTGCCAGCAGGGGAGCGGGGGGGCCCAAGACCCAGTACTTC.

The chain combines TRBV7-2 with TRBJ2-5, with D perhaps TRBD2 (5 bases). Trimming shortened V by 3 bases and J by 2 bases, and 13 bases separated the two germline ends. The CDR3 spans 15 residues. CDR1 and CDR2 (germline): SGHTA, FQGNSA. CDR3 protein: CASSLGGGLQETQYF. In nucleotides, the CDR3 is TGTGCCAGCAGCTTGGGCGGAGGCCTTCAAGAGACCCAGTACTTC.

The chain links TRBV7-2 to TRBJ2-5; 9 bases align to TRBD1. The junction had 8 bases not matched to a gene; V was cut back by 5 bases and J by 7 bases. CDR3 length equals 14 residues. CDR1 is SGHTA, CDR2 FQGNSA, per germline. This CDR3 reads CASSISTGGGTQYF. The DNA of the CDR3 is TGTGCCAGCAGCATATCGACAGGGGGGGGGACCCAGTACTTC. The variable domain in full, with the rest retrieved from reference TRBV7-2 and TRBJ2-5, is GAGVSQSPSNKVTEKGKDVELRCDPISGHTALYWYRQSLGQGLEFLIYFQGNSAPDKSGLPSDRFSAERTGGSVSTLTIQRTQQEDSAVYLCASSISTGGGTQYFGPGTRLLVL.

The chain carries TRBV6-1 and TRBJ2-1, with D possibly matching TRBD1 (6 bases). V was trimmed by 8 bases and J by 1 base, leaving 9 bases between them. This CDR3 has 13 residues. From germline, CDR1 is MNHNS and CDR2 SASEGT. CDR3 DNA sequence: TGTGCCAGCGTGGACAGTTCCTACAATGAGCAGTTCTTC. Amino acid sequence: CASVDSSYNEQFF.

This sequence joins TRBV6-1 and TRBJ1-1; possible D gene TRBD1, 5 bases. The CDR3 sequence is 15 residues long. In germline, CDR1 is MNHNS, CDR2 SASEGT. Trimming left V 0 bases short and J 5 bases short, with 13 bases between. The CDR3 loop is CASSEAPWGETEAFF. As DNA, the CDR3 is TGTGCCAGCAGTGAAGCCCCATGGGGGGAGACTGAAGCTTTCTTT.

The chain is built from TRBV4-1 and TRBJ2-6; no clear D gene. Germline V CDR1 and CDR2: MGHRA, YSYEKL. CDR3 length: 17 amino acids. V lost 1 base and J 0 bases, leaving 10 bases between the germline ends. The CDR3 is CASSQAMLVSGANVLTF. The CDR3 DNA sequence: TGCGCCAGCAGCCAAGCTATGTTAGTCTCTGGGGCCAACGTCCTGACTTTC.